The entry below describes one TCR beta chain. This receptor's antigen is unknown. Per-base qualities were not stored, and no clone one base away is much larger. This entry is derived from a study of glioma-infiltrating T cells (dated by TCRdb to about 2016). Background for the entire study: Sequencing of TCR alpha- and beta-chain repertoires was performed on glioma tissue, on non-neoplastic brain tissue, and on matched peripheral blood mononuclear cells. The paired cohort comprised three low-grade glioma patients, roughly 8 primary glioblastoma patients and three non-glioma patients contributing non-neoplastic brain tissue. To gauge divergence between tissue and blood T-cell populations, every tissue-infiltrating repertoire was compared against the peripheral blood repertoire from the same patient. The research as a whole found: Tissue and blood shared very few CDR3 sequences, a result attributed to high CDR3 diversity and limited sampling. Group comparisons were based on small numbers of patients: three non-neoplastic, three low-grade glioma and seven to nine glioblastoma patients. VJ-independent divergence between tissue and blood was below expectation in non-neoplastic patients but above expectation in all gliomas, especially low-grade gliomas.

Deletion took 2 bases off V and 5 bases off J, with a span of 6 bases between the germline ends. There are 13 amino acids in the CDR3, from cysteine to phenylalanine inclusive. Just the 39-base CDR3 DNA is kept, in frame starting at base 1. The iRepertoire nested amplicon-rescue multiplex PCR (arm-PCR) platform was used to amplify TCR alpha and beta CDR3 regions from RNA. The input for one-step reverse transcription and amplification was roughly 100-450 ng of either tissue mRNA or PBMC total RNA. Following bead purification, Illumina adapters were added through a secondary multiplex PCR, and the libraries were then gel-purified between 200 and 400 bp. The libraries contained internal 6-nucleotide barcodes that were used for demultiplexing. Sequencing of libraries was performed on an Illumina MiSeq with 2x220 or 2x250 nucleotide paired-end reads. In the source study's methods: Paired reads were merged using FLASH 1.2.11 and aligned with BWA-MEM to the GRCh37 human genome, and TRA and TRB reads were then extracted. For V and J assignment, an IMGT-derived reference of cassette sequences and CDR3 motifs that included pseudogenes was used. Three-frame translation of reads was performed, and productive CDR3s were defined as those with a C...FGXG motif and no stop codons. Clonotypes were defined as unique combinations of V-J cassette pair and CDR3 amino acid sequence. Reads were filtered by Hamming distance, with the threshold set by the sequence error rate of each sample in mapped regions. TCRdb trimmed public reads at Q25 via fastp, called clones via MiXCR and kept in-frame beta chains. Each CDR3 protein gets just one entry, which takes the most common genes and DNA from the rows behind it. What appears here as the V and J calls and clone size reflects TCRdb's work, not the paper's. A total of 150,000 or so distinct CDR3 sequences appear in this sample, 39% of them only once. The leading ten clones occupy over 15% of the sample.

The chain employs TRBV12-3 or TRBV12-4 and TRBJ2-2; no D segment can be confidently identified. The sequenced sample was glioma tissue, nonneoplastic brain tissue, or PBMCs (not recorded which). The TCR comes from a human donor with low-grade glioma or glioblastoma, undergoing nonglioma brain surgery, or in good health (not recorded which). CDR3 region: CASSLSKTGELFF. The nucleotides are TGTGCCAGCAGTTTAAGTAAAACCGGGGAGCTGTTTTTT.